The 5 T cell receptor beta chains presented below share a single source sample, sequenced in a study of regulatory T cells in long-lasting Graves disease. Time point: newly diagnosed GD, antithyroid drugs for less than 3 months. TCR sequences were obtained from RNA taken from PBMCs. Building of the TCR beta libraries involved iRepertoire HTBI primers and Arm-PCR of CDR3 regions. TCRdb reanalysed the multiplex PCR reads using MiXCR and keeps one entry per CDR3 protein. There are 300,000 to 400,000 distinct CDR3 sequences in the sample; about a sixth occur only once, and 30% lies in the top ten. This same sample was also taken into another study, of T cells in Graves' hyperthyroidism and ophthalmopathy.

The sequences come from peripheral blood mononuclear cells (PBMCs), collected at new diagnosis, from a patient treated with antithyroid drugs. The receptors were gathered from a man in his forties or fifties with Graves disease.

This clonotype was seen a few times. The rearrangement joins TRBV11-2 to TRBJ2-2; 8 bases line up with TRBD2. The CDR3 extends over 14 amino acids. The V segment lost 4 bases and the J segment 7 bases; nucleotides outside the gene matches: 5. CDR1 is SGHAT and CDR2 is FQNNGV in the germline V gene. CDR3 in amino acids: CASSYKAGGGELFF. CDR3 DNA: TGTGCCAGCAGCTATAAGGCGGGGGGCGGGGAGCTGTTTTTT.

This clonotype was seen at least ten times. This chain joins TRBV5-1 and TRBJ1-4; D uncertain. The germline V and J ends were trimmed by 4 bases and 4 bases, with 20 bases remaining between them. CDR1 is SGHRS and CDR2 is YFSETQ in the germline V gene. The CDR3 loop spans 17 amino acids. The CDR3 nucleotides read TGCGCCAGCAGCCTCCAAGACTCCCTCCGGGGTAATGAAAAACTGTTTTTT. Its translation is CASSLQDSLRGNEKLFF.

The V call is TRBV20-1, the J call TRBJ1-5; maybe TRBD1 (6 bases). The V end lost 6 bases, the J end lost 6 bases, and 18 bases lay between the germline ends. Germline V CDR1 and CDR2: DFQATT, SNEGSKA (reference sequence). CDR3 length: 14 residues. The CDR3 loop is CSAASTGFFQPQHF. The CDR3 DNA is TGCAGTGCCGCCTCAACAGGGTTTTTTCAGCCCCAGCATTTT.

This clonotype was counted at least ten times. The rearrangement uses TRBV6-1 and TRBJ1-1; D may be TRBD1 (5 bases). The germline V gene encodes CDR1 MNHNS and CDR2 SASEGT. The CDR3 extends over 13 amino acids. The V gene lost 3 bases and the J gene lost 2 bases, with 7 bases spanning the gap. The CDR3 sequence: CASSDRGNTEAFF. The CDR3 DNA follows: TGTGCCAGCAGTGATAGGGGAAACACTGAAGCTTTCTTT.

This clonotype occurred many times. CDR3 DNA: TGTGCCAGCATTTCAGTTACTAATGAAAAACTGTTTTTT. It yields the protein CASISVTNEKLFF. The chain recombines TRBV28 with TRBJ1-4, with unresolved D. This CDR3 region has 13 residues. Germline assignment: CDR1 MDHEN and CDR2 SYDVKM. V shed 7 bases and J shed 2 bases, with 8 bases lying between them.